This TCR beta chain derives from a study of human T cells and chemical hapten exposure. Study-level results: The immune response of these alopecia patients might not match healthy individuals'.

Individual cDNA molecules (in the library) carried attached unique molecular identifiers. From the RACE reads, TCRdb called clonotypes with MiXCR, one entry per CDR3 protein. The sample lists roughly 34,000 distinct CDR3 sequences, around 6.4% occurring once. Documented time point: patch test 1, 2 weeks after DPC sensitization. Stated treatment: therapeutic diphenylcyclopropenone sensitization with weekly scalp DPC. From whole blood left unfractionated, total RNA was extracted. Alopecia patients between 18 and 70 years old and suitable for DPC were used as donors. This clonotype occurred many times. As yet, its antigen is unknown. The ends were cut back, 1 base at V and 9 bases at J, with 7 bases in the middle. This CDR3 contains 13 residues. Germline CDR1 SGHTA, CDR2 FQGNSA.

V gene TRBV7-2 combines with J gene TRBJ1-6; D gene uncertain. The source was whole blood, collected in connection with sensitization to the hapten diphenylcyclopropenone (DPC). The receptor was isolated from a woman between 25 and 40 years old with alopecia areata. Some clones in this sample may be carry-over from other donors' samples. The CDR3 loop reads CASSLELGSPLHF. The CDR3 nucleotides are TGTGCCAGCAGCTTAGAATTAGGTTCACCCCTCCACTTT.